Listed below are T cell receptor beta chains from one sample, sequenced in a study of blood T cell repertoires in COVID-19. This table comes from immunoSEQ multiplex PCR, and its TCRdb copy is limited to in-frame clones, with some not included. The sample gives some 150,000 clones, more than 80% of which show up once; just under 9% is in the top ten. Sequencing was carried out using peripheral blood. These receptors originate from a woman older than 75 in a cohort sampled during active or convalescent COVID-19. CDR3s include the opening cysteine and the closing phenylalanine or tryptophan. Each record gives: V gene, CDR3 protein.

TRBV9	CASSPRTPNNEQFF
TRBV21-1	CASSSLRGGHNSPLHF
TRBV5-1	CASSLASLSETQYF
TRBV7-2	CASSLGMGRGALSTEAFF
TRBV7-8	CASSLMQGRQPQHF
TRBV19	CASTRGGIGEKLFF
TRBV5-4	CASSLDRGRLNEQFF
TRBV7-9	CASSLEVAGAYEQYF
TRBV10-2	CASMFASGTDTQYF
TRBV24-1	CATSKGVTGELFF
TRBV12-3/TRBV12-4	CASSNRGFNEQFF
TRBV18	CASQLGAADEQFF
TRBV29-1	CSVEEPGQGGYGYTF
TRBV9	CASSVGLAGGSTDTQYF
TRBV6-2/TRBV6-3	CASSRTAPNQPQHF
TRBV19	CASSISGTVSTEAFF
TRBV18	CASSSAQGGGTEAFF
TRBV28	CASSFSAGGPEAFF